Described below is a single T cell receptor beta chain sequence and its context. The data belong to a study of T cell changes during pregnancy in multiple sclerosis. Libraries were prepared by immunoSEQ multiplex PCR; TCRdb keeps only in-frame clonotypes and omits some of them. In the table there are fewer than 100,000 clones, approximately 94% of which are singletons. The CDR3 has 16 amino acids. V was shortened by 2 bases and J by 8 bases, with 17 bases between the two germline ends. Germline assignment: CDR1 SGHRS and CDR2 YFSETQ. The source of this sequence is a female donor in good health, enrolled as a control in a pregnancy study. This chain joins TRBV5-1 and TRBJ1-6; D gene ambiguous. Sequenced here: peripheral blood, sampled after pregnancy. DNA of the CDR3: TGCGCCAGCAGCTTTCTTACACGGGAAAACGATTCACCCCTCCACTTT. Protein product: CASSFLTRENDSPLHF.